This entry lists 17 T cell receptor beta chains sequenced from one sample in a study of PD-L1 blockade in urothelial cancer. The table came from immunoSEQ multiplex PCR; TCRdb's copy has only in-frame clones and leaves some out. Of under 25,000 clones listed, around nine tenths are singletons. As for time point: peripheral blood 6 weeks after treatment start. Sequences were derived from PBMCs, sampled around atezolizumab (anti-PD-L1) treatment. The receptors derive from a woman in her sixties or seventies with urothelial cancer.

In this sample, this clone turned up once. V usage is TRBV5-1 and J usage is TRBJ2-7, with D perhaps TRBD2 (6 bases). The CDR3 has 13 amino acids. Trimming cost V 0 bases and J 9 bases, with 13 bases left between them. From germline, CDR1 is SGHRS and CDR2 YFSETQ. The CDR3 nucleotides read TGCGCCAGCAGCTTGGCGGGGGAGGCTGTGCAGTACTTC. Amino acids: CASSLAGEAVQYF.

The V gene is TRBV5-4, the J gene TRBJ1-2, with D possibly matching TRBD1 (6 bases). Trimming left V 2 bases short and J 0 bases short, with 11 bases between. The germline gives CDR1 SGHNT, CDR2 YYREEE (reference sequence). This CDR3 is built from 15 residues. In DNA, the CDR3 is TGTGCCAGCAGCTTACAGGGAACGGCTAACTATGGCTACACCTTC. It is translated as CASSLQGTANYGYTF.

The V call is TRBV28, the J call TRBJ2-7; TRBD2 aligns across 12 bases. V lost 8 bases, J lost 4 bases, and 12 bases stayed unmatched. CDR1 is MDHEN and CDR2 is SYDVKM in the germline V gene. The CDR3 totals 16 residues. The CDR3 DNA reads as TGTGCCAGCCAAACTGTGACTAGCGGGAGTATTTACGAGCAGTACTTC. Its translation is CASQTVTSGSIYEQYF.

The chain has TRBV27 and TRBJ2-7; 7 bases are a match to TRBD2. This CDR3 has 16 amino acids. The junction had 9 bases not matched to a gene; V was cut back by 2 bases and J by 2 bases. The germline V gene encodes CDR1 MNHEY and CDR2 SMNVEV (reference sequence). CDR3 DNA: TGTGCCAGCAGTTTAGGTATCGGGAGGAGGCCCTACGAGCAGTACTTC. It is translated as CASSLGIGRRPYEQYF.

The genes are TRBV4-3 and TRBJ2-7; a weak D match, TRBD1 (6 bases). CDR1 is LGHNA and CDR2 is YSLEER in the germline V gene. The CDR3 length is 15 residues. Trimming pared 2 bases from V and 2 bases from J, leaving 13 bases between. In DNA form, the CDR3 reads TGCGCCAGCAGCCAACAGAGACAGGTTACCTACGAGCAGTACTTC. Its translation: CASSQQRQVTYEQYF.

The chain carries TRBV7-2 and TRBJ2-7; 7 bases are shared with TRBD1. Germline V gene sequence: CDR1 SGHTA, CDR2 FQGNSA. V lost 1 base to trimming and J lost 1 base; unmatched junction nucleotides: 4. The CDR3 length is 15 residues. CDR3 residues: CASSLGGRGSYEQYF. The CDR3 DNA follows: TGTGCCAGCAGCTTAGGGGGCAGGGGGTCCTACGAGCAGTACTTC.

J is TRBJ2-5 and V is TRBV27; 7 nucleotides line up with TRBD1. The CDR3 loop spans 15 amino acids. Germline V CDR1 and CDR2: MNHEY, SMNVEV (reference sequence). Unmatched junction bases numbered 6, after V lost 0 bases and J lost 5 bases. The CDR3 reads CASSLSQGVYETQYF. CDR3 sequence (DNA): TGTGCCAGCAGTTTATCCCAGGGGGTCTATGAGACCCAGTACTTC.

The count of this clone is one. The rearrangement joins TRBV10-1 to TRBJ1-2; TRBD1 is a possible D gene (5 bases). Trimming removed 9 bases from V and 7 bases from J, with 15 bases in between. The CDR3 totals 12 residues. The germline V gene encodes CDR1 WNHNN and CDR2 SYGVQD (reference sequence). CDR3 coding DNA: TGCGCCAGGATCCAGGGCTACGGTGGCTACACCTTC. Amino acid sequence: CARIQGYGGYTF.

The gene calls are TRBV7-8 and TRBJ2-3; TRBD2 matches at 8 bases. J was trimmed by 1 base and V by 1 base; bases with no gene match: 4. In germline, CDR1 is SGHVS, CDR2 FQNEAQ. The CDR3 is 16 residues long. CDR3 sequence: CASSLGAGGGTDTQYF. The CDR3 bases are TGTGCCAGCAGCTTAGGGGCGGGAGGCGGCACAGATACGCAGTATTTT.

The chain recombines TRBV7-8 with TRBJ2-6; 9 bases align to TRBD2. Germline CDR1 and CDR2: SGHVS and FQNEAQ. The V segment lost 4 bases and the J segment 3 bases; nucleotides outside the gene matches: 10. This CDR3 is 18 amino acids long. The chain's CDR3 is CASSSIIAGVDGANVLTF. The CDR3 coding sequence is TGTGCCAGCAGCTCTATTATAGCGGGGGTGGATGGGGCCAACGTCCTGACTTTC.

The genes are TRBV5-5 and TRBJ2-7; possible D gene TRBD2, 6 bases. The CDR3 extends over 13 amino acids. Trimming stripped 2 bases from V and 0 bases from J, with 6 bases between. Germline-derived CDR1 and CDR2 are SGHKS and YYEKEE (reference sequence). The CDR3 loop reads CASSFGSSYEQYF. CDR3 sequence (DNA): TGTGCCAGCAGCTTCGGGAGCTCCTACGAGCAGTACTTC. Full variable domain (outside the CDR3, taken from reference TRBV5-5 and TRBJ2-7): DAGVTQSPTHLIKTRGQQVTLRCSPISGHKSVSWYQQVLGQGPQFIFQYYEKEERGRGNFPDRFSARQFPNYSSELNVNALLLGDSALYLCASSFGSSYEQYFGPGTRLTVT.

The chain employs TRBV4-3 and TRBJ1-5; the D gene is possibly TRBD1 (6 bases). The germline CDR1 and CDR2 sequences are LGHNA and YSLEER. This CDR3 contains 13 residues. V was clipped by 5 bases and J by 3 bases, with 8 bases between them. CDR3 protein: CASSAGVNQPQHF. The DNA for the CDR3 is TGCGCCAGCAGCGCAGGGGTCAATCAGCCCCAGCATTTT.

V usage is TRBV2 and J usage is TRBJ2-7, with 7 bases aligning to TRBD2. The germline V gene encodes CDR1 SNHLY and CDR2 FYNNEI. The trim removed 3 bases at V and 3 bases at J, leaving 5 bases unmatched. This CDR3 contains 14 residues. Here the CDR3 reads CASSELRGVYEQYF. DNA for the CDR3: TGTGCCAGCAGTGAGCTACGGGGGGTCTACGAGCAGTACTTC.

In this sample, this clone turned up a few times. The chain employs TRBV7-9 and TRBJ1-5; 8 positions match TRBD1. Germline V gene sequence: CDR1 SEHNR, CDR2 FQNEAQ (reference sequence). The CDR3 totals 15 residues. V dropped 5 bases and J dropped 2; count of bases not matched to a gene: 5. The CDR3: CASSAQGAGNQPQHF. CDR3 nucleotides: TGTGCCAGCAGCGCGCAGGGGGCTGGCAATCAGCCCCAGCATTTT. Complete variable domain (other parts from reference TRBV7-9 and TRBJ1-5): DTGVSQNPRHKITKRGQNVTFRCDPISEHNRLYWYRQTLGQGPEFLTYFQNEAQLEKSRLLSDRFSAERPKGSFSTLEIQRTEQGDSAMYLCASSAQGAGNQPQHFGDGTRLSIL.

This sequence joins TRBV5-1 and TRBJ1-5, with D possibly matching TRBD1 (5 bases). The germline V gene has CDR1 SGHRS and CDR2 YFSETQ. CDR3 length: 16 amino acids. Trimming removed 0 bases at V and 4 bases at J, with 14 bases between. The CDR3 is CASSLEAGPNNQPQHF. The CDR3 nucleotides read TGCGCCAGCAGCTTGGAGGCGGGACCGAATAATCAGCCCCAGCATTTT.

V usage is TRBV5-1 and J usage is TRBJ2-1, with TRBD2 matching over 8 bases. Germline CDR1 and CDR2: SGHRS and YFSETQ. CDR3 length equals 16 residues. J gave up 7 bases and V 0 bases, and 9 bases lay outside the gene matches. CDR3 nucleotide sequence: TGCGCCAGCAGCTTGGTTACCGGGACTAGTAGGAATGAGCAGTTCTTC. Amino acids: CASSLVTGTSRNEQFF.

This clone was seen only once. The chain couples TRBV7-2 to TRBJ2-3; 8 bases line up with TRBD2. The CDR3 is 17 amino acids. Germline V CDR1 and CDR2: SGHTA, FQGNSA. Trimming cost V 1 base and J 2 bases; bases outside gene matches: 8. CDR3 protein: CASSLDPGRDYTDTQYF. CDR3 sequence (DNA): TGTGCCAGCAGCTTAGACCCCGGGAGGGACTACACAGATACGCAGTATTTT.